The 23 T cell receptor beta chains in this list originate from one sample, sequenced in a study of tumor and adjacent non-tumor tissue in lung cancer. TCRbeta libraries were built with three rounds of nested PCR, modified from ARM-PCR. MiXCR, run by TCRdb on the multiplex PCR reads, gives a single entry per CDR3 protein. The table includes 44,000 or so distinct CDR3 sequences, roughly 60% detected once. This sample's RNA came from whole unsorted tissue. Distant lung tissue was collected more than 3 cm away from the tumor edge. The source material was distant non-tumor lung tissue. The source of these receptors is a woman in her forties with non-small cell lung cancer.

Note on this clonotype: The junction departs from germline at one end; a sequencing error may be responsible. The rearrangement uses TRBV5-5 and TRBJ2-7; 7 bases fit TRBD1. Germline CDR1 SGHKS, CDR2 YYEKEE (reference sequence). CDR3 length: 14 amino acids. This CDR3 is CASKSGTDSYEQYF. The CDR3 nucleotides are TGTGCCAGCAAGTCTGGGACAGACTCCTACGAGCAATACTTC.

This clonotype was counted between two and nine times. This could be a read error, since a much larger clone is one nucleotide away. The chain employs TRBV7-8 and TRBJ2-1; 8 bases map to TRBD2. The CDR3 covers 16 residues. V lost 4 bases and J lost 8; bases outside the gene matches: 13. Germline CDR1 reads SGHVS; CDR2 reads FQNEAQ. CDR3 protein: CASSSEPAGAFDEQFF. CDR3 nucleotide sequence: TGTGCCAGCAGCTCTGAACCAGCGGGAGCATTCGATGAGCAGTTCTTC.

The chain joins TRBV4-2 to TRBJ2-7; maybe TRBD2 (5 bases). CDR1 LGHNA and CDR2 YNFKEQ come from the germline V gene. The CDR3 consists of 14 residues. Trimming cost V 6 bases and J 6 bases, with 18 bases left between them. CDR3 DNA: TGTGCCAGCAGTTCCGACGGGAAGGGCTGCGAGCAGTACTTC. This codes for CASSSDGKGCEQYF.

In the case of this clonotype: This likely comes from a read error, as the CDR3 has no conserved phenylalanine or tryptophan at its end. This rearrangement joins TRBV6-1 to TRBJ1-5; D is undetermined. CDR1 MNHNS and CDR2 SASEGT come from the germline V gene. The length of the CDR3 is 13 residues. The CDR3 bases are TGTGCCAGCAGCCTCATAGACAATAAGCCCCAGCATTCT. It specifies CASSLIDNKPQHS.

Remarks on this clonotype: This may be a read error: a much more frequent sequence differs by one nucleotide. The chain carries TRBV7-9 and TRBJ1-4, with D uncertain. Germline CDR1 reads SEHNR; CDR2 reads FQNEAQ (reference sequence). The CDR3 spans 14 residues. V was trimmed by 4 bases and J by 8 bases, leaving 14 bases between them. The CDR3 sequence is CASSSTGTGEKLFF. CDR3 nucleotides: TGTGCCAGCAGCTCGACGGGAACGGGGGAAAAACTGTTTTTT. The variable domain in full, with the rest retrieved from reference TRBV7-9 and TRBJ1-4, is DTGVSQNPRHKITKRGQNVTFRCDPISEHNRLYWYRQTLGQGPEFLTYFQNEAQLEKSRLLSDRFSAERPKGSFSTLEIQRTEQGDSAMYLCASSSTGTGEKLFFGSGTQLSVL.

About this clonotype itself: This may stem from a read error, because a much larger clone lies one nucleotide away. The J gene is TRBJ2-3, the V gene TRBV7-3, with D perhaps TRBD1 (5 bases). With 2 bases removed from V and 0 bases from J, the gap between germline ends came to 9 bases. Germline lookup yields CDR1 SGHTA and CDR2 FQGTGA. CDR3 length: 15 residues. The CDR3 DNA reads as TGTGCCAGCAGCTTACGTGGGGCTAGCACAGATACGCAGTATTTT. It codes for CASSLRGASTDTQYF. The variable domain in full, with the rest retrieved from reference TRBV7-3 and TRBJ2-3, is GAGVSQTPSNKVTEKGKYVELRCDPISGHTALYWYRQSLGQGPEFLIYFQGTGAADDSGLPNDRFFAVRPEGSVSTLKIQRTERGDSAVYLCASSLRGASTDTQYFGPGTRLTVL.

As concerns this clonotype: The germline gene is not matched at one end of the junction; a read error may be the cause. The J gene is TRBJ2-6, the V gene TRBV11-2; the D gene is possibly TRBD1 (5 bases). CDR1 is SGHAT and CDR2 is FQNNGV in the germline V gene. CDR3 length: 16 amino acids. The CDR3: CASSWSDLSGANVLIF. The CDR3 DNA reads as TGTGCCAGCAGCTGGTCTGACCTCTCTGGGGCCAACGTCCTAATTTTC.

This clonotype was counted once. The chain combines TRBV12-3 or TRBV12-4 with TRBJ1-5; D not certain. V dropped 7 bases and J dropped 4 bases, with 17 bases sitting between them. CDR3 length: 15 residues. CDR3 amino acids: CASNSGWSRNQPQHF. Here the CDR3 DNA reads TGTGCCAGCAATTCAGGATGGTCCAGAAATCAGCCCCAGCATTTT.

A note on this clonotype: The conserved final phenylalanine or tryptophan is absent from the CDR3, which likely points to a read error. V and J are TRBV29-1 and TRBJ2-2; 9 bases match TRBD1. CDR3 length: 15 residues. The ends lost 4 bases at V and 4 bases at J; junction bases unmatched: 7. Germline CDR1 reads SQVTM; CDR2 reads ANQGSEA. CDR3 region: CSVGGGTGFTGELFL. In nucleotides, the CDR3 is TGCAGCGTTGGGGGGGGGACAGGGTTCACCGGGGAGCTGTTTTTA.

In this sample, this clonotype turned up once. It may be a read error: a sequence one base away is much more abundant. This rearrangement joins TRBV30 to TRBJ2-2; D perhaps matches TRBD1 (6 bases). This CDR3 is 11 amino acids long. Germline CDR1 GTSNPN, CDR2 SVGIG (reference sequence). CDR3 sequence reads: CAWWDTWELFF. CDR3 coding DNA: TGTGCCTGGTGGGACACCTGGGAGCTGTTTTTT. Complete variable domain (other parts from reference TRBV30 and TRBJ2-2): SQTIHQWPATLVQPVGSPLSLECTVEGTSNPNLYWYRQAAGRGLQLLFYSVGIGQISSEVPQNLSASRPQDRQFILSSKKLLLSDSGFYLCAWWDTWELFFGEGSRLTVL.

Points on this clonotype: A read error may explain this, as a much larger clone is one base away. V and J are TRBV7-9 and TRBJ2-5, with D possibly being TRBD2 (5 bases). Germline CDR1 and CDR2: SEHNR and FQNEAQ (reference sequence). The length of the CDR3 is 11 residues. The CDR3 here is CANSLAETQYF. CDR3 DNA sequence: TGTGCCAACAGCTTAGCGGAGACCCAGTACTTC.

Of note for this clonotype: A much larger clone lies one base from this, so it may be a read error. V is TRBV10-2 and J is TRBJ2-3, with TRBD1 as a possible D gene (6 bases). CDR1 is WSHSY, CDR2 SAAADI, per germline. There are 15 residues in the CDR3. Here the CDR3 DNA reads TGCGCCAGCAGCCCCGACAGGTCAGGTACAGTTACGCAGTATTTT. As protein: CASSPDRSGTVTQYF.

A few counts support this clonotype. CDR3: CSASDNRATEAFF. The CDR3 coding sequence is TGCAGTGCTTCCGACAACAGGGCCACTGAAGCTTTCTTT. The chain couples TRBV20-1 to TRBJ1-1, with D perhaps TRBD1 (6 bases). This CDR3 is 13 amino acids long. Trimming left V 5 bases short and J 4 bases short, with 14 bases between. Germline lookup yields CDR1 DFQATT and CDR2 SNEGSKA (reference sequence).

This chain uses TRBV6-5 with TRBJ2-7; D may correspond to TRBD1 or TRBD2 (5 bases each). Germline V CDR1 and CDR2: MNHEY, SVGAGI. CDR3 length equals 16 residues. Trimming took 2 bases from V and 1 from J, leaving 15 bases between them. CDR3 sequence reads: CASSYRTWGPSYEQYF. CDR3 bases: TGTGCCAGCAGTTACAGGACATGGGGACCTTCCTACGAGCAGTACTTC.

Turning to this clonotype: This may stem from a read error, because a much larger clone lies one nucleotide away. J is TRBJ2-7 and V is TRBV5-6; 9 nucleotides line up with TRBD2. Looked up from germline, CDR1 is SGHDT and CDR2 is YYEEEE. The CDR3 is 18 residues long. CDR3 sequence reads: CASSLRQGGGGASYEHYF. The DNA of the CDR3 is TGTGCCAGCAGCTTGCGGCAGGGAGGCGGGGGGGCTTCGTACGAGCACTACTTC.

Turning to this clonotype: An end of the junction does not agree with germline; a read error may underlie this. V usage is TRBV11-2 and J usage is TRBJ2-1; 12 bases are shared with TRBD2. This CDR3 spans 17 amino acids. Germline lookup yields CDR1 SGHAT and CDR2 FQNNGV. The DNA of the CDR3 is TGTGCCAGCAGCCTTGGGACTAGCGGGTGGGCCTACAATGAGCATTTCTTC. Amino acid sequence: CASSLGTSGWAYNEHFF.

A remark on this clonotype: As the CDR3 is not closed by the conserved phenylalanine or tryptophan, this likely results from a read error. The chain uses TRBV11-3 and TRBJ2-1; D possibly uses TRBD1 or TRBD2 (5 bases each). There are 12 residues in the CDR3. From germline, CDR1 is SGHNT and CDR2 YENEEA. CDR3 region: CASNLEGNEQFY. The CDR3 DNA reads TGTGCCAGCAACTTAGAGGGGAATGAGCAGTTCTAC.

With respect to this clonotype: A read error may explain this, as a much larger clone is one base away. V and J are TRBV5-1 and TRBJ1-1, with 7 bases identical to TRBD1. The CDR3 is 15 residues long. Germline assignment: CDR1 SGHRS and CDR2 YFSETQ. The CDR3 is CASGLAGGSNAEAFF. CDR3 nucleotide sequence: TGCGCCAGCGGCTTGGCAGGGGGGAGTAACGCTGAAGCTTTCTTT.

On this clonotype: Germline and junction disagree at one end, which may indicate a read error. The V and J genes are TRBV11-3 and TRBJ2-1, with D unresolved. Looked up from germline, CDR1 is SGHNT and CDR2 is YENEEA. There are 16 residues in the CDR3. Here the CDR3 reads CARSPRPKSSYNKQFF. The CDR3 DNA reads TGTGCCAGGAGCCCAAGACCTAAGAGCTCCTACAATAAGCAGTTCTTC. Combining the CDR3 with reference TRBV11-3 and TRBJ2-1 gives the whole variable domain EAGVVQSPRYKIIEKKQPVAFWCNPISGHNTLYWYLQNLGQGPELLIRYENEEAVDDSQLPKDRFSAERLKGVDSTLKIQPAELGDSAVYLCARSPRPKSSYNKQFFGPGTRLTVL.

A note on this clonotype: A much bigger clone sits one base away, suggesting this may be a read error. The chain has TRBV11-2 and TRBJ2-5; no clear D gene. The CDR3 has 13 amino acids. Germline V gene sequence: CDR1 SGHAT, CDR2 FQNNGV. Here the CDR3 reads CASSSSLQGTQYF. CDR3 coding DNA: TGTGCCAGCAGCTCTTCTCTCCAAGGGACCCAGTACTTC. Together with reference TRBV11-2 and TRBJ2-5, the CDR3 gives the full variable domain: EAGVAQSPRYKIIEKRQSVAFWCNPISGHATLYWYQQILGQGPKLLIQFQNNGVVDDSQLPKDRFSAERLKGVDSTLKIQPAKLEDSAVYLCASSSSLQGTQYFGPGTRLLVL.

This clonotype was counted ten times or more. The chain recombines TRBV5-6 with TRBJ2-5; the D gene is possibly TRBD2 (7 bases). Germline-derived CDR1 and CDR2 are SGHDT and YYEEEE. CDR3 size: 18 residues. V lost 2 bases and J 5 bases, leaving 25 bases between the germline ends. The CDR3 nucleotides read TGTGCCAGCAGCTTCCTATTGCGGGGGCCGGGTCCCTGGGAGACCCAGTACTTC. This gives the protein CASSFLLRGPGPWETQYF.

In this sample, this clonotype turned up many times. The chain has TRBV29-1 and TRBJ1-2; a weak D match, TRBD1 (6 bases). CDR3 length: 13 amino acids. The V and J ends lost 7 bases and 5 bases respectively, with 17 bases between them. From germline, CDR1 is SQVTM and CDR2 ANQGSEA. This chain's CDR3 is CSDRDTETYGYTF. In DNA, the CDR3 is TGCAGCGACAGGGACACCGAGACATATGGCTACACCTTC.

A note on this clonotype: A much bigger clone sits one base away, suggesting this may be a read error. This rearrangement joins TRBV10-3 to TRBJ1-2, with D tentatively TRBD1 (6 bases). This CDR3 is built from 13 residues. Looked up from germline, CDR1 is ENHRY and CDR2 is SYGVKD. V was pared by 4 bases and J by 2 bases, with 8 bases between. The CDR3 DNA is TGTGCCATCAGTGGCGACAGGAACTATGGCTACACCTTC. As protein: CAISGDRNYGYTF.